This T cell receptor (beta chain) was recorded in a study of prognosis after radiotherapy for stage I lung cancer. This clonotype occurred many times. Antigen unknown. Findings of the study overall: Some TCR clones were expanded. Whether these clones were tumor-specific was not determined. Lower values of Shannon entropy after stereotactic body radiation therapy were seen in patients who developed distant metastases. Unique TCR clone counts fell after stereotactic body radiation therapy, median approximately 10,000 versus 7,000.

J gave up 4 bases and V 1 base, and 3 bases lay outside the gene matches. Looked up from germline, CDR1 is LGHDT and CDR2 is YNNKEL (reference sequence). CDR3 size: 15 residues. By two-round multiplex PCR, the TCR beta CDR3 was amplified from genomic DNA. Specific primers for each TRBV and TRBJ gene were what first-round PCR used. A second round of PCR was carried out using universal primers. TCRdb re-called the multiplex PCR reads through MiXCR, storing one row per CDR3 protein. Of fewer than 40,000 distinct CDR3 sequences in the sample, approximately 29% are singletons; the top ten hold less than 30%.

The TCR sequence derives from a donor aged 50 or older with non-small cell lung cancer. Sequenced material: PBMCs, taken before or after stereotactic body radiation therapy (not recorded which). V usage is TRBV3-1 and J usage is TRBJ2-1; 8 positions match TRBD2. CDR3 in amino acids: CASSQVSGGYNEQFF. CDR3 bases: TGTGCCAGCAGCCAAGTCAGCGGGGGATACAATGAGCAGTTCTTC.